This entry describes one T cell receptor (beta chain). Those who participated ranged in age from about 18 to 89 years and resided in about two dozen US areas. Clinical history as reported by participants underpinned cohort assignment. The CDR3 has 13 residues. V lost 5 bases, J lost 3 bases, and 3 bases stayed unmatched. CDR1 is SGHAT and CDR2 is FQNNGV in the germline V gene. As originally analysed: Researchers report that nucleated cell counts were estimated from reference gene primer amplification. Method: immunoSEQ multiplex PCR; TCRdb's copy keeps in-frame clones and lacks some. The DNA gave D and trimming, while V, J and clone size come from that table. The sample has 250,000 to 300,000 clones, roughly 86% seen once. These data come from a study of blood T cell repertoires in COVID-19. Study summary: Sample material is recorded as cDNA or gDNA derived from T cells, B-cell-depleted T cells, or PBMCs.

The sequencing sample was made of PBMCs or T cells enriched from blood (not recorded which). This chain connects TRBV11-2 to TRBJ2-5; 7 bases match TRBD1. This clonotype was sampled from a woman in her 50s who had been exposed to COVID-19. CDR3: CASSLDRKETQYF. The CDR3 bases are TGTGCCAGCAGCCTGGACAGGAAAGAGACCCAGTACTTC.